These 27 T cell receptor beta chains share one sample of origin, sequenced in a study of T cell responses to AZD1222 COVID-19 vaccine. The method was immunoSEQ multiplex PCR; TCRdb's version includes in-frame clones alone and lacks a portion of them. Of under 150,000 clones detected, more than 85% appear once; the ten largest clones hold 6% to 8%. Source: peripheral blood, taken on day 0 of AZD1222 vaccination. These TCRs come from an adult in good health.

The rearrangement joins TRBV19 to TRBJ2-5, with D perhaps matching TRBD1 (6 bases). V was trimmed by 4 bases and J by 5 bases, leaving 11 bases between them. There are 13 residues in the CDR3. The germline V gene encodes CDR1 LNHDA and CDR2 SQIVND (reference sequence). For the CDR3, the DNA is TGTGCCAGTAGTAAACAGGGACCGGAGACCCAGTACTTC. It yields the protein CASSKQGPETQYF.

This clone turned up a few times. The gene calls are TRBV3-1 (or the pseudogene TRBV3-2) and TRBJ2-7; no definite D call. Germline V CDR1 and CDR2: LGHDT, YNNKEL (reference sequence). Trimming stripped 5 bases from V and 5 bases from J, with 13 bases between. CDR3 length equals 13 residues. In nucleotides, the CDR3 is TGTGCCAGCAGCGCGCAGAACCGGGACGAGCAGTACTTC. Amino acids: CASSAQNRDEQYF.

The V call is TRBV7-3, the J call TRBJ1-6; D not resolved. The CDR3 is 16 amino acids. Germline assignment: CDR1 SGHTA and CDR2 FQGTGA. Trimming shortened V by 5 bases and J by 2 bases, and 13 bases separated the two germline ends. The CDR3 is CASSPLGRPYNSPLHF. In DNA, the CDR3 is TGTGCCAGCAGCCCACTCGGACGTCCCTATAATTCACCCCTCCACTTT.

V gene TRBV6-5 combines with J gene TRBJ2-1; D remains ambiguous. The V gene lost 6 bases and the J gene lost 3 bases, with 0 bases spanning the gap. Germline V gene data show CDR1 as MNHEY and CDR2 as SVGAGI. The length of the CDR3 is 10 residues. CDR3 DNA sequence: TGTGCCAGCAGCTACAATGAGCAGTTCTTC. Its protein product is CASSYNEQFF.

The rearrangement links TRBV19 to TRBJ1-1; maybe TRBD1 (5 bases). V gave up 8 bases and J gave up 0 bases, with 13 bases separating them. The CDR3 runs to 14 residues. Germline values: CDR1 LNHDA, CDR2 SQIVND (reference sequence). CDR3 nucleotide sequence: TGTGCCAGTCACGAGGGGACCATGAACACTGAAGCTTTCTTT. This sequence encodes CASHEGTMNTEAFF.

The CDR3 coding sequence is TGTGCCAGCAGCCAAGATCCTGGGGGGCTCTGGAACACCATATATTTT. Protein product: CASSQDPGGLWNTIYF. This chain links TRBV4-2 with TRBJ1-3; D perhaps matches TRBD1 (6 bases). V was clipped by 0 bases and J by 7 bases, with 16 bases between them. This CDR3 contains 16 residues. Looked up from germline, CDR1 is LGHNA and CDR2 is YNFKEQ.

CDR3 in DNA: TGTGCCAGCACTCCGGGACAGGGGTATCAGCCCCAGCATTTT. Protein product: CASTPGQGYQPQHF. V is TRBV6-5 and J is TRBJ1-5; TRBD1 aligns across 10 bases. CDR1 is MNHEY and CDR2 is SVGAGI in the germline V gene. The CDR3 loop spans 14 amino acids. J gave up 5 bases and V 7 bases, and 5 bases lay outside the gene matches.

The V call is TRBV5-1, the J call TRBJ2-3; D ambiguous. V was shortened by 0 bases and J by 4 bases, with 6 bases between the two germline ends. Per germline, CDR1 SGHRS and CDR2 YFSETQ. The CDR3 is 13 residues long. The CDR3: CASSLGFADTQYF. CDR3 coding DNA: TGCGCCAGCAGCTTGGGGTTCGCAGATACGCAGTATTTT.

The J gene is TRBJ1-6, the V gene TRBV19; 7 bases line up with TRBD1. J gave up 7 bases and V 6 bases, and 6 bases lay outside the gene matches. The germline V gene has CDR1 LNHDA and CDR2 SQIVND (reference sequence). The CDR3 contains 14 residues. DNA for the CDR3: TGTGCCAGTAGCCAGACAGGGAGAAATTCACCCCTCCACTTT. Translating gives CASSQTGRNSPLHF. The full variable domain, completed using reference TRBV19 and TRBJ1-6, is DGGITQSPKYLFRKEGQNVTLSCEQNLNHDAMYWYRQDPGQGLRLIYYSQIVNDFQKGDIAEGYSVSREKKESFPLTVTSAQKNPTAFYLCASSQTGRNSPLHFGNGTRLTVT.

V and J are TRBV5-4 and TRBJ2-7; D might be TRBD1 (5 bases). This CDR3 spans 16 amino acids. Germline CDR1 SGHNT, CDR2 YYREEE (reference sequence). Trimming removed 4 bases at V and 7 bases at J, with 24 bases between. This CDR3 is CASSGPDAGRSEEQYF. CDR3 DNA: TGTGCCAGCAGCGGACCCGACGCAGGGCGTTCGGAAGAGCAGTACTTC.

The genes are TRBV9 and TRBJ2-7; the D gene is possibly TRBD1 (6 bases). The ends were cut back, 4 bases at V and 2 bases at J, with 13 bases in the middle. Germline values: CDR1 SGDLS, CDR2 YYNGEE. The CDR3 length is 14 residues. The CDR3 region is CASSIRRDTYEQYF. For the CDR3, the DNA is TGTGCCAGCAGCATTCGCCGGGACACCTACGAGCAGTACTTC.

The chain joins TRBV9 to TRBJ2-7, with D perhaps matching TRBD2 (5 bases). The CDR3 covers 13 residues. In germline, CDR1 is SGDLS, CDR2 YYNGEE. Trimming took off 4 bases at V and 3 bases at J, with 11 bases between the two ends. The CDR3 coding sequence is TGTGCCAGCAGCTTTGGACTGAACTACGAGCAGTACTTC. Translation: CASSFGLNYEQYF.

This chain uses TRBV2 with TRBJ2-7; D might be TRBD2 (6 bases). The V and J ends lost 7 bases and 4 bases respectively, with 17 bases between them. Germline V CDR1 and CDR2: SNHLY, FYNNEI. The length of the CDR3 is 14 residues. The CDR3: CASIGVRGKYEQYF. CDR3 DNA: TGTGCCAGCATCGGTGTACGGGGGAAATACGAGCAGTACTTC.

The CDR3 region is CASGNRASYEQYF. DNA for the CDR3: TGTGCCAGCGGGAACAGGGCGTCCTACGAGCAGTACTTC. This chain uses TRBV27 with TRBJ2-7, with D possibly being TRBD1 (6 bases). Trimming took off 8 bases at V and 1 base at J, with 12 bases between the two ends. This CDR3 spans 13 amino acids. The V gene's germline CDR1 is MNHEY and CDR2 SMNVEV (reference sequence).

The chain uses TRBV7-9 and TRBJ1-3, with D maybe TRBD1 (5 bases). The CDR3 has 12 residues. Looked up from germline, CDR1 is SEHNR and CDR2 is FQNEAQ (reference sequence). In nucleotides, the CDR3 is TGTGTCTCCCGCAGGGATTCGAACACCATATATTTT. As protein: CVSRRDSNTIYF.

The chain has TRBV5-1 and TRBJ1-5; maybe TRBD1 (6 bases). This CDR3 has 14 residues. Trimming took 4 bases from V and 5 from J, leaving 13 bases between them. Looked up from germline, CDR1 is SGHRS and CDR2 is YFSETQ. CDR3: CASSQEGGHQPQHF. CDR3 sequence (DNA): TGCGCCAGCAGCCAAGAGGGGGGTCATCAGCCCCAGCATTTT.

At least ten counts were recorded for this clone. J is TRBJ2-1 and V is TRBV5-4, with D perhaps given as TRBD1 or TRBD2 (5 bases each). The V and J ends lost 1 base and 4 bases respectively, with 18 bases between them. This CDR3 comprises 17 residues. Germline lookup yields CDR1 SGHNT and CDR2 YYREEE (reference sequence). As DNA, the CDR3 is TGTGCCAGCAGCTTGTTAGGCGGGCAGGGATCGTACAATGAGCAGTTCTTC. It translates to CASSLLGGQGSYNEQFF.

The rearrangement links TRBV7-2 to TRBJ1-6; D is undetermined. V gave up 7 bases and J gave up 10 bases, with 14 bases separating them. The CDR3 runs to 13 residues. Germline V gives CDR1 SGHTA, CDR2 FQGNSA. In DNA form, the CDR3 reads TGTGCCAGCACCATCGACCCGGCGTCACCCCTCCACTTT. Protein product: CASTIDPASPLHF.

The chain links TRBV13 to TRBJ1-1; D ambiguous. CDR3 length: 13 amino acids. Looked up from germline, CDR1 is PRHDT and CDR2 is FYEKMQ (reference sequence). Trimming stripped 5 bases from V and 8 bases from J, with 15 bases between. The CDR3 is CASSRRGLAEAFF. DNA for the CDR3: TGTGCCAGCAGCCGCCGGGGTCTCGCGGAAGCTTTCTTT.

The J gene is TRBJ1-1, the V gene TRBV12-3 or TRBV12-4; D unresolved. The CDR3 is 13 amino acids. Trimming left V 5 bases short and J 9 bases short, with 16 bases between. The CDR3 DNA sequence: TGTGCCAGCAGTAATGGCAAAAGGCAGAAAGCTTTCTTT. This translates into CASSNGKRQKAFF.

V gene TRBV10-3 combines with J gene TRBJ1-1, with D possibly being TRBD1 (5 bases). Between the trimmed V and J ends, which lost 2 bases and 1 base, there was a span of 17 bases. Germline-derived CDR1 and CDR2 are ENHRY and SYGVKD. CDR3 size: 17 residues. DNA of the CDR3: TGTGCCATCAGTGAGACCCCGGGACGGAAGACGAACACTGAAGCTTTCTTT. Translated: CAISETPGRKTNTEAFF.

V and J are TRBV7-2 and TRBJ1-5; no definite D call. CDR3 length: 15 residues. CDR1 is SGHTA and CDR2 is FQGNSA in the germline V gene. V gave up 3 bases and J gave up 6 bases, with 15 bases separating them. In nucleotides, the CDR3 is TGTGCCAGCAGCTTGACCGGAGGGCTAGGTCAGCCCCAGCATTTT. Its protein product is CASSLTGGLGQPQHF.

The V call is TRBV5-1, the J call TRBJ2-2; maybe TRBD2 (5 bases). Trimming took 3 bases from V and 0 from J, leaving 9 bases between them. This CDR3 spans 15 amino acids. Per the germline V gene, CDR1 is SGHRS and CDR2 is YFSETQ. CDR3 coding DNA: TGCGCCAGCAGCTCAGGAGGACCGAACACCGGGGAGCTGTTTTTT. Its translation: CASSSGGPNTGELFF.

This sequence joins TRBV5-1 and TRBJ1-2; D gene unclear. V was cut by 0 bases and J by 5 bases, with 5 bases left in between. Germline CDR1 SGHRS, CDR2 YFSETQ. The CDR3 extends over 12 amino acids. The CDR3 protein is CASSLGTYGYTF. Written as DNA, the CDR3 is TGCGCCAGCAGCTTGGGGACTTATGGCTACACCTTC.

V is TRBV29-1 and J is TRBJ1-2; 8 bases align to TRBD1. The CDR3 is made up of 13 amino acids. V trimming: 7 bases; J trimming: 9 bases; junction bases outside the gene matches: 13. The V gene's germline CDR1 is SQVTM and CDR2 ANQGSEA. CDR3 sequence reads: CSATTGQGVSYTF. The CDR3 DNA reads TGCAGCGCTACTACCGGACAGGGAGTTAGCTACACCTTC.

In its sample, this clone was seen a few times. DNA for the CDR3: TGTGCCAGCAGTATACAGGGGGGAGGGCAGCCCCAGCATTTT. Its protein product is CASSIQGGGQPQHF. The rearrangement joins TRBV6-2 or TRBV6-3 to TRBJ1-5; 8 nucleotides match TRBD1. V gave up 5 bases and J gave up 7 bases; unmatched junction bases: 7. CDR1 and CDR2 (germline): MNHEY, SVGEGT. The CDR3 sequence is 14 residues long.

The chain couples TRBV11-2 to TRBJ1-6, with D perhaps matching TRBD1 (5 bases). V lost 8 bases and J lost 9, with 20 bases in between. This CDR3 comprises 15 residues. Germline values: CDR1 SGHAT, CDR2 FQNNGV. The CDR3 region is CASSGGANWASPLHF. The CDR3 region has the DNA TGTGCCAGCTCAGGAGGGGCGAACTGGGCTTCACCCCTCCACTTT.